Below are 9 T cell receptor beta chains sequenced from a single sample in a study of T-cell memory formation after mild COVID-19. TCRdb re-called the 5' RACE reads with MiXCR, one entry per CDR3 protein. The sample holds 400,000 to 450,000 distinct CDR3 sequences; about a sixth are singletons and the top ten take approximately 21%. Sequences were obtained from PBMCs or a T cell subset sorted from them (not recorded which). The receptors stem from a man aged 18 to 29 who had mild COVID-19 (a few samples of this study predate the infection). Cell type and time point are not known.

At least ten counts were recorded for this clonotype. The J gene is TRBJ2-3, the V gene TRBV4-2; D remains ambiguous. V lost 0 bases, J lost 0 bases, and 4 bases lay in between. The length of the CDR3 is 14 residues. The germline gives CDR1 LGHNA, CDR2 YNFKEQ. The CDR3 region has the DNA TGTGCCAGCAGCCAAGACACTAGCACAGATACGCAGTATTTT. Residues: CASSQDTSTDTQYF.

The rearrangement joins TRBV14 to TRBJ2-2, with 7 bases fitting TRBD1. V shed 8 bases, J shed 2 bases, and the junction held 5 bases outside the gene matches. This CDR3 spans 14 amino acids. CDR1 is SGHDN and CDR2 is FVKESK in the germline V gene. CDR3 residues: CASEGQLNTGELFF. The CDR3 DNA reads TGTGCCAGCGAGGGACAGCTAAACACCGGGGAGCTGTTTTTT.

This clonotype appeared once. The chain has TRBV6-6 and TRBJ1-2; D is unclear. The germline gives CDR1 MNHNY, CDR2 SVGAGI (reference sequence). Trimming cost V 2 bases and J 2 bases, with 3 bases left between them. CDR3 size: 12 residues. CDR3 coding DNA: TGTGCCAGCAGTTACGCAAACTATGGCTACACCTTC. Translation gives CASSYANYGYTF.

This clonotype was observed a few times. The chain links TRBV4-3 to TRBJ2-7, with unresolved D. CDR3 length equals 15 residues. Trimming stripped 1 base from V and 2 bases from J, with 12 bases between. The germline V gene encodes CDR1 LGHNA and CDR2 YSLEER. The DNA of the CDR3 is TGCGCCAGCAGCCAAGGGGCCCTGCGACCCTACGAGCAGTACTTC. Its translation is CASSQGALRPYEQYF.

This clonotype was recorded at least ten times. The rearrangement links TRBV5-1 to TRBJ2-1, with a tentative D call TRBD2 (6 bases). Trimming removed 7 bases from V and 0 bases from J, with 17 bases in between. Germline V gene lookup returns CDR1 SGHRS and CDR2 YFSETQ. This CDR3 region has 16 residues. The chain's CDR3 is CASSREPLSSYNEQFF. DNA for the CDR3: TGCGCCAGCTCCCGGGAGCCGTTAAGCTCCTACAATGAGCAGTTCTTC.

The chain carries TRBV4-3 and TRBJ2-3; tentative D call: TRBD2 (7 bases). This CDR3 has 14 amino acids. Trimming took 0 bases from V and 13 from J, leaving 17 bases between them. Per the germline V gene, CDR1 is LGHNA and CDR2 is YSLEER. The CDR3 reads CASSQDLTGGRKYF. CDR3 sequence (DNA): TGCGCCAGCAGCCAAGATCTTACGGGGGGCCGAAAGTATTTT.

The chain links TRBV18 to TRBJ2-1; 9 nucleotides match TRBD1. The CDR3 is 16 amino acids. Germline V gene sequence: CDR1 KGHSH, CDR2 LQKENI. With V trimmed by 2 bases and J by 0 bases, 2 bases remained unmatched. CDR3 in amino acids: CASSPTGQGSYNEQFF. In DNA form, the CDR3 reads TGTGCCAGCTCACCAACGGGACAGGGCTCCTACAATGAGCAGTTCTTC.

This clonotype has a count of ten or more. The chain is built from TRBV7-2 and TRBJ2-5, with unresolved D. This CDR3 has 13 residues. Deletions cut 5 bases from V and 2 bases from J, with 9 bases between. Germline CDR1 SGHTA, CDR2 FQGNSA. This CDR3 is CASSARPQETQYF. Here the CDR3 DNA reads TGTGCCAGCAGCGCCAGGCCTCAAGAGACCCAGTACTTC. Full variable domain (outside the CDR3, taken from reference TRBV7-2 and TRBJ2-5): GAGVSQSPSNKVTEKGKDVELRCDPISGHTALYWYRQSLGQGLEFLIYFQGNSAPDKSGLPSDRFSAERTGGSVSTLTIQRTQQEDSAVYLCASSARPQETQYFGPGTRLLVL.

The chain recombines TRBV2 with TRBJ1-2, with no clear D. Germline loops: CDR1 SNHLY, CDR2 FYNNEI. The CDR3 totals 14 residues. Trimming left V 8 bases short and J 5 bases short, with 18 bases between. This CDR3 reads CASSQDPSYYGYTF. The CDR3 DNA is TGTGCCAGCTCGCAGGACCCGTCATATTATGGCTACACCTTC. Drawing the rest from reference TRBV2 and TRBJ1-2, the complete variable domain is EPEVTQTPSHQVTQMGQEVILRCVPISNHLYFYWYRQILGQKVEFLVSFYNNEISEKSEIFDDQFSVERPDGSNFTLKIRSTKLEDSAMYFCASSQDPSYYGYTFGSGTRLTVV.